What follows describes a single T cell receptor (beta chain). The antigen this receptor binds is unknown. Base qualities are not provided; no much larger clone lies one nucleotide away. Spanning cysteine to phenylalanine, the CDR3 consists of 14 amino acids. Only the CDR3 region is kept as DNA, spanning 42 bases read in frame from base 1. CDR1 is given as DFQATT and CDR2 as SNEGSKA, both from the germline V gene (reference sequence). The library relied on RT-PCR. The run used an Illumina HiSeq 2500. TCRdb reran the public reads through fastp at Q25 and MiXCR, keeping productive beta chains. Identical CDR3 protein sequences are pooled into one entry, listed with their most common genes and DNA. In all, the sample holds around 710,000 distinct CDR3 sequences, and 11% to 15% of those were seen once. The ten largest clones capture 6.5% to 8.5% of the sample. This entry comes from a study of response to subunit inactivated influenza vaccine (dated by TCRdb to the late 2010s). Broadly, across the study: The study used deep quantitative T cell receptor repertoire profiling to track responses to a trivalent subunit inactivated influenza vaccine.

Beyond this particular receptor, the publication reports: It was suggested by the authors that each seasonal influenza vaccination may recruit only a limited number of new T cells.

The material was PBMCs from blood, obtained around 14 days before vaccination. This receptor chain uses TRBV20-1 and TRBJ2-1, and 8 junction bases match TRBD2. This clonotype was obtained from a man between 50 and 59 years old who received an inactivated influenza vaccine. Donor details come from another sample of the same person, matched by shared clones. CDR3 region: CRGERERSYNEQFF. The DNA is TGCAGGGGGGAGCGGGAGCGGTCCTACAATGAGCAGTTCTTC.